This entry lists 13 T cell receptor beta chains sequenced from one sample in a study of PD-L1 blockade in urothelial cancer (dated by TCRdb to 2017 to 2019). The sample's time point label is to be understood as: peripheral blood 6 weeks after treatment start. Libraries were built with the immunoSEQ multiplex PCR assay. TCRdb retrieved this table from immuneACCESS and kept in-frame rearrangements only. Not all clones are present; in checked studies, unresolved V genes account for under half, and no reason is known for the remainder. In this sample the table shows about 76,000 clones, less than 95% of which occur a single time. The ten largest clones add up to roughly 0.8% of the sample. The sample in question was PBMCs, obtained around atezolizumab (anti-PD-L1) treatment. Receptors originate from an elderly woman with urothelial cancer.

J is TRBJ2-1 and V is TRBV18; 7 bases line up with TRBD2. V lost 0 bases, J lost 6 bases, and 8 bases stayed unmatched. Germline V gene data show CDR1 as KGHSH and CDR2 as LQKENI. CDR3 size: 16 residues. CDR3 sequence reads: CASSPPMAGVGNEQFF. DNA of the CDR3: TGTGCCAGCTCACCACCGATGGCGGGAGTGGGCAATGAGCAGTTCTTC.

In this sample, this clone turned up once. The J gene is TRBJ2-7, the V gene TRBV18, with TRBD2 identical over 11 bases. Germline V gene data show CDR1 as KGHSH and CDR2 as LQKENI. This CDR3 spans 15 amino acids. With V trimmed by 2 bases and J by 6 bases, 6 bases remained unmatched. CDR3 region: CASSPGSGRAGEQYF. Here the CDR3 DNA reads TGTGCCAGCTCACCAGGTAGCGGGAGGGCCGGCGAGCAGTACTTC.

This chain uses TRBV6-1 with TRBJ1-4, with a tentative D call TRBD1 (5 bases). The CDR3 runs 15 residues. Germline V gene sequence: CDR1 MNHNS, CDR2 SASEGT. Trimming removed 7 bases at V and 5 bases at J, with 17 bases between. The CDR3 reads CASTWMGGTNEKLFF. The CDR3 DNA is TGTGCCAGCACCTGGATGGGGGGAACCAATGAAAAACTGTTTTTT.

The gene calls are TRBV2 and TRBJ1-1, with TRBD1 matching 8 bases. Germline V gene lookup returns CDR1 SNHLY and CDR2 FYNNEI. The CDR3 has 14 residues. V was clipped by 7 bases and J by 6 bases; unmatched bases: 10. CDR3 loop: CASNGQGLLSEAFF. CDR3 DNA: TGTGCCAGCAATGGACAGGGACTGCTTTCTGAAGCTTTCTTT.

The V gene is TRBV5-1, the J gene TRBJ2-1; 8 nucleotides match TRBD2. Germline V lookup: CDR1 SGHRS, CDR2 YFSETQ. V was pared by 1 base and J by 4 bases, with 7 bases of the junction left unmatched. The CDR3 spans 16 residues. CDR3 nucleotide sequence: TGCGCCAGCAGCTTGTTTGAGCGGGAGCCTTACAATGAGCAGTTCTTC. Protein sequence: CASSLFEREPYNEQFF.

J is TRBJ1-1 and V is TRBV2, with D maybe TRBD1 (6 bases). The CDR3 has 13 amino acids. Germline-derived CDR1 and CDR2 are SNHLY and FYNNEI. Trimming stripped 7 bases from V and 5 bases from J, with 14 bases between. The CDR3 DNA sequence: TGTGCCAGCAACCGAGGGGGGGGGACTGAAGCTTTCTTT. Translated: CASNRGGGTEAFF. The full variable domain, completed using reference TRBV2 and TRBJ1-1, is EPEVTQTPSHQVTQMGQEVILRCVPISNHLYFYWYRQILGQKVEFLVSFYNNEISEKSEIFDDQFSVERPDGSNFTLKIRSTKLEDSAMYFCASNRGGGTEAFFGQGTRLTVV.

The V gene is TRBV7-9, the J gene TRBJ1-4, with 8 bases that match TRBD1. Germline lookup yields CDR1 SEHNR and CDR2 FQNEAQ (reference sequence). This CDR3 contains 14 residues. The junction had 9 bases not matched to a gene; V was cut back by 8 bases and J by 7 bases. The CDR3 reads CASSKDRASEKLFF. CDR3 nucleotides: TGTGCCAGCTCTAAGGACAGGGCAAGTGAAAAACTGTTTTTT.

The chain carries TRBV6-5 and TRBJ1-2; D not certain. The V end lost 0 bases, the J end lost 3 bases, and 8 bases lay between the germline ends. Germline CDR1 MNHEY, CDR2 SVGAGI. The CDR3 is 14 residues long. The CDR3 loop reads CASSYSVADYGYTF. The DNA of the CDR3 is TGTGCCAGCAGTTACTCCGTAGCGGACTATGGCTACACCTTC.

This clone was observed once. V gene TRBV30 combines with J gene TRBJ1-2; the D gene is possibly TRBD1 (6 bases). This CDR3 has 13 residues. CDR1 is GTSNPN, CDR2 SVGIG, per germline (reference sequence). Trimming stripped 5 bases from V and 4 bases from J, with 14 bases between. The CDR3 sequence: CAWEGGPVYGYTF. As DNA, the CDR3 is TGTGCCTGGGAGGGGGGGCCGGTCTATGGCTACACCTTC.

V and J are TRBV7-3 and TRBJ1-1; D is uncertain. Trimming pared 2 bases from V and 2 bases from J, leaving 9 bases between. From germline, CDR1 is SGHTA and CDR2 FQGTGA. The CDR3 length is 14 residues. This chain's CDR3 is CASSLFPQNTEAFF. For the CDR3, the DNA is TGTGCCAGCAGCTTATTTCCACAAAACACTGAAGCTTTCTTT.

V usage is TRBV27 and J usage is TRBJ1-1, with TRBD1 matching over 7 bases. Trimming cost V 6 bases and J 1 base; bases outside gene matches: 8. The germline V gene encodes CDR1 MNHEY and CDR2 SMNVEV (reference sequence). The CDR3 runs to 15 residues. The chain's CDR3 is CASRDVNRGNTEAFF. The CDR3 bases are TGTGCCAGCAGAGACGTAAACAGGGGGAACACTGAAGCTTTCTTT.

The CDR3 loop reads CASSEQGGNTIYF. DNA of the CDR3: TGTGCCAGCAGTGAGCAGGGAGGAAACACCATATATTTT. J is TRBJ1-3 and V is TRBV2; perhaps TRBD1 as D (5 bases). Germline V gives CDR1 SNHLY, CDR2 FYNNEI. V dropped 3 bases and J dropped 4 bases, with 7 bases sitting between them. This CDR3 is built from 13 residues.

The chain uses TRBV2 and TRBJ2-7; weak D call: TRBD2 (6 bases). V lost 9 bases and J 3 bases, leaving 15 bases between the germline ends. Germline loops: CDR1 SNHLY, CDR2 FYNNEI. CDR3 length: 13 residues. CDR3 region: CASSRDLVYEQYF. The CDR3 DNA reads TGTGCCAGTTCTCGGGACTTGGTCTACGAGCAGTACTTC.